This TCR beta chain originates from a study of blood T cell repertoires in COVID-19. Across the study: PBMCs, B-cell-depleted T cells, or T cells provided the cDNA or gDNA that made up the material.

The CDR3 has 16 amino acids. The V gene lost 0 bases and the J gene lost 2 bases, with 14 bases spanning the gap. Germline V CDR1 and CDR2: LGHNA, YNFKEQ. The assay was immunoSEQ multiplex PCR, and TCRdb's table has in-frame clones only and misses some. This repertoire shows about 160,000 clones, around 84% found once; its top ten account for around 3.2%. Sequenced sample: peripheral blood. The TCR comes from a human donor with acute or convalescent COVID-19. The donor label of this sample is uncertain. The chain joins TRBV4-2 to TRBJ2-7, with no clear D. The DNA for the CDR3 is TGTGCCAGCAGCCAAGAACCCCGGGTCAGCACCTACGAGCAGTACTTC. It encodes CASSQEPRVSTYEQYF.